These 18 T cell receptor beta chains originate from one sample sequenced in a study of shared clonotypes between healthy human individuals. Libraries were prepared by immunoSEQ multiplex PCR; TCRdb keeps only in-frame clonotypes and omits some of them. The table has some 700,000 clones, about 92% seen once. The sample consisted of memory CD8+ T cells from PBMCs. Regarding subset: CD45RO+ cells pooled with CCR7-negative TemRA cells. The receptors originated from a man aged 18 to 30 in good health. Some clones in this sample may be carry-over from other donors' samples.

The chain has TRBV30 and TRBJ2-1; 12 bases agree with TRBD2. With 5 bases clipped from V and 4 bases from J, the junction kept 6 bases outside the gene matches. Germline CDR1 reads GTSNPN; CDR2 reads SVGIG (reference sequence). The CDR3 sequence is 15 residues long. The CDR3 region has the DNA TGTGCCTGGGATTCTAGCGGGGGGGTTTACAATGAGCAGTTCTTC. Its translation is CAWDSSGGVYNEQFF. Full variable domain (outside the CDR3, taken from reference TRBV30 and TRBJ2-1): SQTIHQWPATLVQPVGSPLSLECTVEGTSNPNLYWYRQAAGRGLQLLFYSVGIGQISSEVPQNLSASRPQDRQFILSSKKLLLSDSGFYLCAWDSSGGVYNEQFFGPGTRLTVL.

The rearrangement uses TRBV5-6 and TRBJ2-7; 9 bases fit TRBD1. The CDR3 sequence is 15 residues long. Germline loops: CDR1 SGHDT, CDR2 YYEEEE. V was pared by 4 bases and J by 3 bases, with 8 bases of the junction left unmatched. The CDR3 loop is CASSERTGVIYEQYF. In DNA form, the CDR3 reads TGTGCCAGCAGCGAACGGACAGGGGTGATCTACGAGCAGTACTTC.

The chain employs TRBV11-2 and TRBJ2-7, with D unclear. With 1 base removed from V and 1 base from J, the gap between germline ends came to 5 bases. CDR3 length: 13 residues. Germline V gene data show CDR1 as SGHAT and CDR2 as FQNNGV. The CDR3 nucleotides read TGTGCCAGCAGCTTAGGCCATTCCTACGAGCAGTACTTC. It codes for CASSLGHSYEQYF.

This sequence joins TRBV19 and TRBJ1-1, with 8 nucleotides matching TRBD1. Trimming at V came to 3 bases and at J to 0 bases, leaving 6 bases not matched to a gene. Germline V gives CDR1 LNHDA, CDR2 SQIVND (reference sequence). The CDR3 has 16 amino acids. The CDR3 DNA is TGTGCCAGTAGTATTTATGGACAGGGAATGAACACTGAAGCTTTCTTT. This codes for CASSIYGQGMNTEAFF.

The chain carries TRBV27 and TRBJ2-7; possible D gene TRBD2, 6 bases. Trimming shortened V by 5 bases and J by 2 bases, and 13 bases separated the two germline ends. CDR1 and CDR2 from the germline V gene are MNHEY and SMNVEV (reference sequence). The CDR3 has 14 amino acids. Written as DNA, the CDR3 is TGTGCCAGCAGTCCCTCGGGGGTGCCCTACGAGCAGTACTTC. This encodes CASSPSGVPYEQYF.

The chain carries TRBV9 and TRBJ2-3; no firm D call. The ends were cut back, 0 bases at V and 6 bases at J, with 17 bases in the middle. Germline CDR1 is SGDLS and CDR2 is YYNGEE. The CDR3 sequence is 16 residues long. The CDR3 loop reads CASSVGGARAWDTQYF. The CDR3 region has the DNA TGTGCCAGCAGCGTAGGAGGCGCCCGTGCATGGGATACGCAGTATTTT.

The CDR3 loop reads CASSPGTDSYEQYF. CDR3 nucleotide sequence: TGTGCCAGCAGCCCAGGGACGGATTCCTACGAGCAGTACTTC. The rearrangement links TRBV4-2 to TRBJ2-7, with D perhaps given as TRBD1 or TRBD2 (5 bases each). CDR3 length: 14 amino acids. Trimming took off 4 bases at V and 1 base at J, with 11 bases between the two ends. Germline lookup yields CDR1 LGHNA and CDR2 YNFKEQ.

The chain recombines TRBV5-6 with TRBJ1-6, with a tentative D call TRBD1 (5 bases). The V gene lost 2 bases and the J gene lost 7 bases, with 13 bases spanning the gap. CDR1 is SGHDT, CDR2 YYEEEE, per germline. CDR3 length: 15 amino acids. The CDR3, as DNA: TGTGCCAGCAGCTTAACAACAGGTCGCAATTCACCCCTCCACTTT. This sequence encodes CASSLTTGRNSPLHF.

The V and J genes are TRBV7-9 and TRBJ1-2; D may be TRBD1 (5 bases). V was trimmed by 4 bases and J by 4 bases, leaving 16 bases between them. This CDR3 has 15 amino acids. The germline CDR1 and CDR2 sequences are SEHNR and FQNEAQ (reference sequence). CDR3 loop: CASSSSTGRFYGYTF. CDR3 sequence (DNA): TGTGCCAGCAGCTCCTCCACGGGACGGTTCTATGGCTACACCTTC.

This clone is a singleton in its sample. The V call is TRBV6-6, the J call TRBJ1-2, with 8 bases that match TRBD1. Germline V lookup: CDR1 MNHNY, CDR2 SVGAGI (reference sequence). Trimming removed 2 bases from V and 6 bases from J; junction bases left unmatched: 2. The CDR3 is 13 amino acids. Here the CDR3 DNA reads TGTGCCAGCAGTTACACGACAGGGGATGGCTACACCTTC. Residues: CASSYTTGDGYTF.

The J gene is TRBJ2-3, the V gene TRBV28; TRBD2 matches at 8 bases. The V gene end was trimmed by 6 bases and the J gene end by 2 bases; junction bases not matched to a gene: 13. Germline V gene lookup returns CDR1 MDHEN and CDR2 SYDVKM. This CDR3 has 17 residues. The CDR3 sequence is CASRFTFSGTNTDTQYF. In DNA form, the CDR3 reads TGTGCCAGCAGGTTTACTTTTAGCGGGACTAACACAGATACGCAGTATTTT.

Here the CDR3 DNA reads TGTGCCAGCAGCCCCCCACCTAGACAGGAGGGTCCTTATAGCAATCAGCCCCAGCATTTT. Translated: CASSPPPRQEGPYSNQPQHF. V gene TRBV28 combines with J gene TRBJ1-5; the D gene is possibly TRBD1 (6 bases). The CDR3 covers 20 residues. Germline V gene data show CDR1 as MDHEN and CDR2 as SYDVKM. V lost 6 bases and J lost 0, with 27 bases in between.

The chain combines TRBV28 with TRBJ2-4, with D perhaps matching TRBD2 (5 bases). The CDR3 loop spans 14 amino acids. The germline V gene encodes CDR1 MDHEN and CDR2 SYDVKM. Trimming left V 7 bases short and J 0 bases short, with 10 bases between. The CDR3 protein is CASMGSLAKNIQYF. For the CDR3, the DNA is TGTGCCAGCATGGGGAGTCTAGCCAAAAACATTCAGTACTTC.

As DNA, the CDR3 is TGTGCCAGCAGCCGTCCAAGTGATGCCTACGAGCAGTACTTC. Its translation: CASSRPSDAYEQYF. This chain connects TRBV7-9 to TRBJ2-7, with no clear D. Per the germline V gene, CDR1 is SEHNR and CDR2 is FQNEAQ (reference sequence). V lost 5 bases, J lost 2 bases, and 13 bases lay in between. This CDR3 region has 14 residues. Full variable domain (remainder filled in from reference TRBV7-9 and TRBJ2-7): DTGVSQNPRHKITKRGQNVTFRCDPISEHNRLYWYRQTLGQGPEFLTYFQNEAQLEKSRLLSDRFSAERPKGSFSTLEIQRTEQGDSAMYLCASSRPSDAYEQYFGPGTRLTVT.

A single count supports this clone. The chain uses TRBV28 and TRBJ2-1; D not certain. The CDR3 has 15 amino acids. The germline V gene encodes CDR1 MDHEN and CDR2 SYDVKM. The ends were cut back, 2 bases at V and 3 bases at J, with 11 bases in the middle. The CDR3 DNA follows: TGTGCCAGCAGTTTAGGACGGGCTTACTACAATGAGCAGTTCTTC. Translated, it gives CASSLGRAYYNEQFF.

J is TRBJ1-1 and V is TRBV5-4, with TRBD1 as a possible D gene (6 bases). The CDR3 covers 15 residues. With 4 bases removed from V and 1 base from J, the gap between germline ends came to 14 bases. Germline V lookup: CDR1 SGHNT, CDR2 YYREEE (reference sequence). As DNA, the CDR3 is TGTGCCAGCAGCGTAAGACAGGACCCGAACACTGAAGCTTTCTTT. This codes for CASSVRQDPNTEAFF.

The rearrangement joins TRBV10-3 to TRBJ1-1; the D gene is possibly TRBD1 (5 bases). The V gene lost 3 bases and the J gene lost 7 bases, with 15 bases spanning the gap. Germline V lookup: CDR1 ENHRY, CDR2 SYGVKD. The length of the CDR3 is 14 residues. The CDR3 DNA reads TGTGCCATCAGTGAAAGTTGGGGGGACTTTGAAGCTTTCTTT. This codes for CAISESWGDFEAFF.

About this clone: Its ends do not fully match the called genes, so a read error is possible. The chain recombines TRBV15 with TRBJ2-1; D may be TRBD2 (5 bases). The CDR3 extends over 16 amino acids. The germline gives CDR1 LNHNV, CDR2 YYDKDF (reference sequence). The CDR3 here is CATGRGYRQSHNGQFF. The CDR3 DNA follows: TGTGCCACCGGGCGAGGGTATAGGCAATCCCACAATGGGCAGTTCTTC.